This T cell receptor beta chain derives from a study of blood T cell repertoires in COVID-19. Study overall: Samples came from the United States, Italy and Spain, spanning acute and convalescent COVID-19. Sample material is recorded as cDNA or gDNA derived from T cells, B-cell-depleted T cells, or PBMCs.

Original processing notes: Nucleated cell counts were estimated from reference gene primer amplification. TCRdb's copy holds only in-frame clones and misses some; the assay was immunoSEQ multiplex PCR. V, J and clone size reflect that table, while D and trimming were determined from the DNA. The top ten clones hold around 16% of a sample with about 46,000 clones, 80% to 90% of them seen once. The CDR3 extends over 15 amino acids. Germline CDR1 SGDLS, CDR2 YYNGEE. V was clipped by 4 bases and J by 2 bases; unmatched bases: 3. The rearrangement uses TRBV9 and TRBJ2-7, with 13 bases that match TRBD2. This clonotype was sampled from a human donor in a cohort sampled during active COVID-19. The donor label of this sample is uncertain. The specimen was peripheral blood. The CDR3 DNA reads TGTGCCAGCAGCACGGGACTAGCGGGGACCTACGAGCAGTACTTC. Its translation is CASSTGLAGTYEQYF.